This TCR beta chain was captured by sequencing in a study of T cells of healthy individuals. One entry per CDR3 protein results from TCRdb running MiXCR on the 5' RACE reads. Of 85,000 to 100,000 distinct CDR3 sequences listed, roughly a sixth are singletons. Germline lookup yields CDR1 DFQATT and CDR2 SNEGSKA (reference sequence). V lost 7 bases and J lost 6, with 10 bases in between. The CDR3 is 11 amino acids. This clonotype appeared a few times. The source is a human donor in good health. The chain recombines TRBV20-1 with TRBJ2-1, with no clear D. The CDR3 DNA sequence: TGCAGTGTTCCGACCCGCAATGAGCAGTTCTTC. It encodes CSVPTRNEQFF.